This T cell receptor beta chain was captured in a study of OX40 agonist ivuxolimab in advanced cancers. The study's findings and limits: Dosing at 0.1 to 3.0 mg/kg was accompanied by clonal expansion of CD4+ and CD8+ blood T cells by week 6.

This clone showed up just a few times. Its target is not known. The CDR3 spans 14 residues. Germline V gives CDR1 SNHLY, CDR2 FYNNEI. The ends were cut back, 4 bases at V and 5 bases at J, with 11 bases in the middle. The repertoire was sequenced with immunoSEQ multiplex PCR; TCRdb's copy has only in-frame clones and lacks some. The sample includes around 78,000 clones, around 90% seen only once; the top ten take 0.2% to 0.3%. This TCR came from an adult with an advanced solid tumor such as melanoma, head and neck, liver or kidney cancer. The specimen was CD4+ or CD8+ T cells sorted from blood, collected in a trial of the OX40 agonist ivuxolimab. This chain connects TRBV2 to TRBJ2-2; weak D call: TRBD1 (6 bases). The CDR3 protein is CASSAQGFTGELFF. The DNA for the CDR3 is TGTGCCAGCAGTGCACAGGGTTTTACCGGGGAGCTGTTTTTT.